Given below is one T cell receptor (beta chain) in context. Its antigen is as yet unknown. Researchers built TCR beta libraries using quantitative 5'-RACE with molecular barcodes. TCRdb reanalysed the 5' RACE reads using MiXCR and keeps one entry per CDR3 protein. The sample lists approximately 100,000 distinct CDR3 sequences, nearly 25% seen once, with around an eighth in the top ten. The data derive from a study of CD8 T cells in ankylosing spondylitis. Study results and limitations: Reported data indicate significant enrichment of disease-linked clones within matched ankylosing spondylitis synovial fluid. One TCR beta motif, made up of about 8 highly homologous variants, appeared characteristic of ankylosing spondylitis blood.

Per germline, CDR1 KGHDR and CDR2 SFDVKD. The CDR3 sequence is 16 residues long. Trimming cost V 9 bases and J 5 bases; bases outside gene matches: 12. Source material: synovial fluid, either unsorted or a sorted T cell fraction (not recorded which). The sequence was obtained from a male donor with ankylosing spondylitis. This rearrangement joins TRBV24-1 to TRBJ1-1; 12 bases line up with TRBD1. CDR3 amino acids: CATFYGTGGAWTEAFF. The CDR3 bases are TGTGCCACCTTCTATGGGACAGGGGGCGCTTGGACTGAAGCTTTCTTT.